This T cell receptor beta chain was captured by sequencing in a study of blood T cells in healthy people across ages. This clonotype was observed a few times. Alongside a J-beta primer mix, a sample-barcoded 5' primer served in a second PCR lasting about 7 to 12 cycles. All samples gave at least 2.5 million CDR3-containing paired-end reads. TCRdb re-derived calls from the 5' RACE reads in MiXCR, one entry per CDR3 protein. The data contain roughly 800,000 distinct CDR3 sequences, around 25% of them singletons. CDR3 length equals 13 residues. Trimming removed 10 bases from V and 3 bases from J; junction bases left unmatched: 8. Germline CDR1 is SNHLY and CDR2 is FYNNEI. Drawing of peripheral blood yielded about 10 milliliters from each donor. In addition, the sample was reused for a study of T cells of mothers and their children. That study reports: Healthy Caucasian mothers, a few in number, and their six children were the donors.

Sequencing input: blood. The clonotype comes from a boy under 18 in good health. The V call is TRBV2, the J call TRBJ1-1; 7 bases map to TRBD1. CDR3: CATSETGDTEAFF. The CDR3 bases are TGTGCCACCTCGGAAACAGGGGACACTGAAGCTTTCTTT.